The subject of this entry is one T cell receptor (beta chain). These data are taken from a study of T cells in Graves' hyperthyroidism and ophthalmopathy. Amplification of TCR beta CDR3 regions was performed using RNA transcripts as template. The HTBI primer set was used in a first-round RT-PCR of the TCR CDR3. TCRdb re-analysed the multiplex PCR reads in MiXCR, keeping a single row per CDR3 protein. The sample lists about 570,000 distinct CDR3 sequences; around 42% were seen once. The length of the CDR3 is 10 residues. Germline CDR1 MDHEN, CDR2 SYDVKM. The clonotype originates from an adult woman with Graves' disease, either hyperthyroidism or ophthalmopathy (not recorded which). The gene calls are TRBV28 and TRBJ1-1, with a possible D match to TRBD1 (5 bases). The sequencing input was peripheral blood or thyroid tissue (not recorded which). CDR3 residues: CGTSAREAFF. In nucleotides, the CDR3 is TGTGGGACATCTGCCCGAGAAGCTTTCTTT.